This TCR beta chain was recorded in a study of blood T cell repertoires in COVID-19. Turning to the study itself: The study drew acute and convalescent COVID-19 samples from the United States, Italy and Spain. The analysed material was cDNA or gDNA that came from T cells, B-cell-depleted T cells, or PBMCs.

Germline lookup yields CDR1 SNHLY and CDR2 FYNNEI. J gave up 2 bases and V 3 bases, and 4 bases lay outside the gene matches. The CDR3 sequence is 14 residues long. In the original processing: Estimates of nucleated cell counts were drawn from the amplification of reference gene primers. Generated by immunoSEQ multiplex PCR, the TCRdb table keeps only in-frame clones and is missing some. The DNA was the basis for D and trimming; V, J and clone size are from that table. The sample records about 250,000 clones, approximately 82% being singletons. The origin of this receptor is a man aged 80 or over with acute or convalescent COVID-19. The V call is TRBV2, the J call TRBJ2-7, with 7 bases fitting TRBD2. Sequencing was done on a sample of peripheral blood. CDR3 in amino acids: CASSDERGPYEQYF. The CDR3 DNA reads TGTGCCAGCAGTGATGAGCGGGGTCCCTACGAGCAGTACTTC.